This T cell receptor (beta chain) came from a study of shared clonotypes between healthy human individuals. Donors, without exception, were Caucasian adults residing in Nashville, Tennessee. Looked up from germline, CDR1 is SGHNT and CDR2 is YYREEE (reference sequence). The CDR3 spans 15 residues. The germline V and J ends were trimmed by 0 bases and 4 bases, with 13 bases remaining between them. The authors split each subset's genomic DNA evenly across several immunoSEQ plates. Method: immunoSEQ multiplex PCR; TCRdb's copy keeps in-frame clones and lacks some. The data contain around 510,000 clones, roughly four fifths of them singletons.

Sequencing was carried out using PBMCs. The clonotype originates from a middle-aged woman in good health. Some clones in this sample may be carry-over from other donors' samples. The V call is TRBV5-4, the J call TRBJ1-1, with D maybe TRBD1 (6 bases). The CDR3 nucleotides read TGTGCCAGCAGCTTGGAAGGGGGTCGCGGCACTGAAGCTTTCTTT. This translates into CASSLEGGRGTEAFF.